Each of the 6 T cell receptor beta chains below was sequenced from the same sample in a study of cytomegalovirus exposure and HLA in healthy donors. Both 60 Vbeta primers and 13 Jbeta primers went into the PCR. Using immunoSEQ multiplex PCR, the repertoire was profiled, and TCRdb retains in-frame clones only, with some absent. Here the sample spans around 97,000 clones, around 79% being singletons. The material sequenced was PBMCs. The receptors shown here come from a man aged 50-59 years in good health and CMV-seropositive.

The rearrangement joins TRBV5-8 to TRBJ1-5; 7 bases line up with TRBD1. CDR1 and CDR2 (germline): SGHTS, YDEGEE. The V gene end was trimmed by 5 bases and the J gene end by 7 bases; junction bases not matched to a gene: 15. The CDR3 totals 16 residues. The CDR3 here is CASRIRPTQGVQPQHF. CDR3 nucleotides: TGTGCCAGCAGAATTAGACCTACGCAGGGGGTACAGCCCCAGCATTTT.

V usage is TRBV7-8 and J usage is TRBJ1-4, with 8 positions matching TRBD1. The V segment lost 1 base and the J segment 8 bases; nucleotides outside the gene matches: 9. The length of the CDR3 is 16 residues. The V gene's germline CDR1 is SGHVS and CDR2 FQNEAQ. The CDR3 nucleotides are TGTGCCAGCAGCTTAGGAGGTGGACAGGGTTACGAAAAACTGTTTTTT. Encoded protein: CASSLGGGQGYEKLFF.

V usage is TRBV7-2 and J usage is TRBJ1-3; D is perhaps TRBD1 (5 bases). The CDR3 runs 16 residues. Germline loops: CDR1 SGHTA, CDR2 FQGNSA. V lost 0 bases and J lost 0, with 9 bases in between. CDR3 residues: CASSLARGSSGNTIYF. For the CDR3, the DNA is TGTGCCAGCAGCTTAGCGCGGGGGAGCTCTGGAAACACCATATATTTT.

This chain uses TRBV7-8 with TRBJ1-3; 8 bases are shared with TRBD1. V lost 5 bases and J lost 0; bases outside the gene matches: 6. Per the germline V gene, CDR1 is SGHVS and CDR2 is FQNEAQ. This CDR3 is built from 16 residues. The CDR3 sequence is CASSAGQGASGNTIYF. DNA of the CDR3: TGTGCCAGCAGCGCTGGACAGGGAGCCTCTGGAAACACCATATATTTT.

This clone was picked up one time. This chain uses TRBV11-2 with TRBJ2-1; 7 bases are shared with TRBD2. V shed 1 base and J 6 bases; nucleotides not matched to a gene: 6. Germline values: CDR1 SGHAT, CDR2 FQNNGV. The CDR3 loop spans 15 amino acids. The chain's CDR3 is CASSLASGATNEQFF. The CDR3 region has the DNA TGTGCCAGCAGCTTAGCTAGCGGAGCAACCAATGAGCAGTTCTTC.

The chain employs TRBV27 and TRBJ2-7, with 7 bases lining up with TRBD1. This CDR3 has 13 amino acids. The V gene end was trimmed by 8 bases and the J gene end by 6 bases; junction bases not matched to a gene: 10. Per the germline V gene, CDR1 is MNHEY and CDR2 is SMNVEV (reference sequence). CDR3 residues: CASGSQPGGEQYF. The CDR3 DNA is TGTGCCAGCGGTTCACAACCAGGGGGCGAGCAGTACTTC.